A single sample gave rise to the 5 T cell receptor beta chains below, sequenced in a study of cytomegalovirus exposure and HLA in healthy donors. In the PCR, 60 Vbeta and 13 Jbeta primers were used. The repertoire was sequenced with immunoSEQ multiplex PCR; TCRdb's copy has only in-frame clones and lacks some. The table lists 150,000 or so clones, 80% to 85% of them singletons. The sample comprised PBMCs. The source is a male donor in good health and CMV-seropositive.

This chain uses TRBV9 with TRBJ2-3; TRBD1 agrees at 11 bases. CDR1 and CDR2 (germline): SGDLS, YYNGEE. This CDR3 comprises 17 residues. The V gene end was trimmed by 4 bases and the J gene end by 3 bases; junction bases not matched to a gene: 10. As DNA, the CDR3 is TGTGCCAGCAGCCGTTCGGACAGGGGGCTTTTGACAGATACGCAGTATTTT. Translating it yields CASSRSDRGLLTDTQYF.

As DNA, the CDR3 is TGTGCCAGCAGTTACTCGATTCACGGTGACTCCTACGAGCAGTACTTC. Its protein product is CASSYSIHGDSYEQYF. V and J are TRBV6-5 and TRBJ2-5, with no clear D. TRBJ2-7 explains the end of the DNA better; the J call may be wrong. CDR1 is MNHEY, CDR2 SVGAGI, per germline. This CDR3 spans 16 amino acids.

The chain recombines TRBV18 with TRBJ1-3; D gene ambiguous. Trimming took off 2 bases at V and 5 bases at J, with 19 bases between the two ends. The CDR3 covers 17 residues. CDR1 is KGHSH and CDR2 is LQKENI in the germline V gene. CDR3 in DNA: TGTGCCAGCTCACCATCCGGGTACGGCGAAACGAGAAACACCATATATTTT. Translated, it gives CASSPSGYGETRNTIYF.

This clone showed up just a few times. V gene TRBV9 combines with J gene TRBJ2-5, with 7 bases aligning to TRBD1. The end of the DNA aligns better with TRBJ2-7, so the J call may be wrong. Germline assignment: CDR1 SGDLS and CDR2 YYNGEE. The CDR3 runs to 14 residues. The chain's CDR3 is CASSVGRGFDEQYF. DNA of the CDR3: TGTGCCAGCAGCGTAGGCAGGGGGTTCGACGAGCAGTACTTC.

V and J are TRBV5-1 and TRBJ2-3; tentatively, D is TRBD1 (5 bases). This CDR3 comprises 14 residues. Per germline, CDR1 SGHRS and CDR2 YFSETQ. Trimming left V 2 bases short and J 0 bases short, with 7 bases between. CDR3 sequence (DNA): TGCGCCAGCAGCTTAGGACATAGCACAGATACGCAGTATTTT. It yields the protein CASSLGHSTDTQYF.